This is a list of T cell receptor beta chains from one sample in a study of blood T cell repertoires in COVID-19. Data came from immunoSEQ multiplex PCR; TCRdb stores just in-frame clones and leaves some out. The table records under 200,000 clones, approximately 86% of them present only once. Sequences were obtained from peripheral blood. These receptors were collected from a man aged 45 to 65 with active or convalescent COVID-19. The CDR3 runs from the conserved cysteine through the conserved F or W. D genes are given only for firm matches. Expanded clones are given a class, and other clones once, few, many or no size at all.

TRBD1	TRBV2	few	TRBJ1-1	TGTGCCAGCAGTGAAGTGCGGCAGGGGGTCGCTGAAGCTTTCTTT	CASSEVRQGVAEAFF
.	TRBV6-5	.	TRBJ2-7	TGTGCCAGCAGACACAACCGGGACACCTACGAGCAGTACTTC	CASRHNRDTYEQYF
TRBD1	TRBV27	.	TRBJ2-7	TGTGCCAGCAGTTCTTGGGACAGATCCTACGAGCAGTACTTC	CASSSWDRSYEQYF
TRBD1	TRBV7-7	.	TRBJ2-3	TGTGCTAGCAGCAGACAGGGTTTCGATACGCAGTATTTT	CASSRQGFDTQYF
TRBD1	TRBV4-1	.	TRBJ1-6	TGCGCCAGCACCCAAACGGACAGGAACAATTATTCACCCCTCCACTTT	CASTQTDRNNYSPLHF
.	TRBV9	.	TRBJ1-2	TGTGCCAGCAGCGTACGACAGAACCCTAACTATGGCTACACCTTC	CASSVRQNPNYGYTF
.	TRBV25-1	.	TRBJ1-2	TGTGCCAGCAGTGACCCGCCAAGGCTGGAGGGCTACACCTTC	CASSDPPRLEGYTF
TRBD2	TRBV7-9	.	TRBJ2-7	TGTGCCAGCAGCTTTAGCGGGAGTTACGAGCAGTACTTC	CASSFSGSYEQYF
.	TRBV13	.	TRBJ2-3	TGTGCCAGCAGCCCCCTAGCAAGGGGGGGCCACACAGATACGCAGTATTTT	CASSPLARGGHTDTQYF
.	TRBV27	once	TRBJ1-1	TGTGCCAGCAGCCGCGTAGGGGGCACTGAAGCTTTCTTT	CASSRVGGTEAFF
.	TRBV6-2/TRBV6-3	.	TRBJ2-6	TGTGCCAGCAGCCCCGGACATATCGGGTCTGGGGCCAACGTCCTGACTTTC	CASSPGHIGSGANVLTF
.	TRBV3-1/TRBV3-2	.	TRBJ1-3	TGTGCCAGCAGCCAAGATGGGGGGGGTGGAAACACCATATATTTT	CASSQDGGGGNTIYF
TRBD2	TRBV24-1	.	TRBJ2-3	TGTGCCACCAGTGAGGGGGGACTAGCGGGAGATACAGATACGCAGTATTTT	CATSEGGLAGDTDTQYF
TRBD1	TRBV7-3	once	TRBJ1-3	TGTGCCAGCAGCTCAGGGGGCGCTGGAAACACCATATATTTT	CASSSGGAGNTIYF
.	TRBV2	.	TRBJ2-7	TGTGCCAGCGGTGCGCGAGCCTTGCGCGACGAGCAGTACTTC	CASGARALRDEQYF
TRBD2	TRBV14	.	TRBJ2-5	TGTGCCAGCAGCCAACTACGGGGGGGCCAAGAGACCCAGTACTTC	CASSQLRGGQETQYF
TRBD2	TRBV5-4	once	TRBJ2-2	TGTGCCAGCAGCGTCGCGGGAGTGGCGACCGGGGAGCTGTTTTTT	CASSVAGVATGELFF
TRBD2	TRBV11-2	.	TRBJ2-5	TGTGCCAGCAGCGGGAAAGGACTAGCGTCAGAGACCCAGTACTTC	CASSGKGLASETQYF
TRBD1	TRBV5-6	.	TRBJ1-2	TGTGCCAGCAGCTTAAGGACAGGGGATGGCTACACCTTC	CASSLRTGDGYTF
.	TRBV28	.	TRBJ2-1	TGTGCCAGCAGTACTCCGCCTCGGCGAGGTGAGCAGTTCTTC	CASSTPPRRGEQFF
TRBD2	TRBV30	.	TRBJ2-5	TGTGCCTGGAGAGAAAGCGGGAGGGGGAACCAAGAGACCCAGTACTTC	CAWRESGRGNQETQYF
TRBD2	TRBV6-4	.	TRBJ2-5	TGTGCCAGCAGTGACTCCTCGGGGACTAGCGGGAGCTTAGAGACCCAGTACTTC	CASSDSSGTSGSLETQYF
TRBD1	TRBV24-1	.	TRBJ2-1	TGTGCCACCAGTGATGAGGACGACAGGGGCGGGTACAATGAGCAGTTCTTC	CATSDEDDRGGYNEQFF
TRBD2	TRBV5-1	few	TRBJ2-3	TGCGCCAGCAGCTTTCCTAGCGGGGGGACAGATACGCAGTATTTT	CASSFPSGGTDTQYF
.	TRBV19	.	TRBJ1-1	TGTGCCAGTAGTATTAAGCCAGCGATTACTGGGGCTTTCTTT	CASSIKPAITGAFF
TRBD2	TRBV4-1	.	TRBJ2-7	TGCGCCAGCAGCCAAGCTACTAGCGGGAGAACCTCCTACGAGCAGTACTTC	CASSQATSGRTSYEQYF
TRBD1	TRBV4-1	.	TRBJ2-1	TGCGCCAGCAGCCAAGACCCCGGGACAGGGGGCTGGGAGCAGTTCTTC	CASSQDPGTGGWEQFF
.	TRBV18	.	TRBJ1-1	TGTGCCAGCTCACCACCTCAGGGTATGAACACTGAAGCTTTCTTT	CASSPPQGMNTEAFF
TRBD1	TRBV11-2	.	TRBJ1-1	TGTGCCAGCAGCTTAGTAAAGGGGGCAACCTCGGGAGCTTTCTTT	CASSLVKGATSGAFF
.	TRBV7-9	few	TRBJ1-5	TGTGCCAGCAGCTTAGCGCTCGGGGTGGAGGGTGCGTGGCCCCAGCATTTT	CASSLALGVEGAWPQHF
.	TRBV2	.	TRBJ1-6	TGTGCCAGCAGTGGGGGCCTTTCACCCCTCCACTTT	CASSGGLSPLHF
TRBD2	TRBV20-1	.	TRBJ2-3	TGCAGTGCTAATGACCCGGGACTAGGGACAGATACGCAGTATTTT	CSANDPGLGTDTQYF
TRBD1	TRBV4-3	.	TRBJ1-2	TGCGCCAGCAGCCAAGATCTATTTGGGACAGCTAACTATGGCTACACCTTC	CASSQDLFGTANYGYTF
.	TRBV6-1	.	TRBJ1-6	TGTGCCAGCAGTGAAGGGGTGACAGGTAGACGTAATTCACCCCTCCACTTT	CASSEGVTGRRNSPLHF
.	TRBV6-5	.	TRBJ1-4	TGTGCCAGCGGGGCGGGGGATAATGAAAAACTGTTTTTT	CASGAGDNEKLFF
TRBD2	TRBV5-8	.	TRBJ2-2	TGTGCCAGCAGCCAACTACTAGCGGGAGTATTCGGGGAGCTGTTTTTT	CASSQLLAGVFGELFF
TRBD2	TRBV5-4	.	TRBJ2-5	TGTGCCAGCAGCTTGAGCGCGGGGGGCGGAGAGACCCAGTACTTC	CASSLSAGGGETQYF
TRBD1	TRBV30	.	TRBJ1-5	TGTGCCTGGAACGGTCCGGGACAGGTCCGGAATCAGCCCCAGCATTTT	CAWNGPGQVRNQPQHF
TRBD1	TRBV3-1/TRBV3-2	.	TRBJ1-2	TGTGCCAGCAGCTCTGGACAGGCCAACTATGGCTACACCTTC	CASSSGQANYGYTF
.	TRBV18	.	TRBJ2-6	TGTGCCAGCTCCCCCGGAGCGTCTGGGGCCAACGTCCTGACTTTC	CASSPGASGANVLTF
.	TRBV10-3	.	TRBJ1-1	TGTGCCATCAGTGTATATGGGGGCGAGGGCACTGAAGCTTTCTTT	CAISVYGGEGTEAFF
TRBD1	TRBV7-2	.	TRBJ2-5	TGTGCCAGCAGCTTCGACAGGGAGGAGACCCAGTACTTC	CASSFDREETQYF
TRBD2	TRBV4-3	.	TRBJ2-7	TGCGCCAGCAGCCAATACGGACTAGCGGGAGGGCCGCCCTTATCCTACGAGCAGTACTTC	CASSQYGLAGGPPLSYEQYF
TRBD1	TRBV18	.	TRBJ2-1	TGTGCCAGCTCACCTTCCGGGACAGGGGGCAGTGAGCAGTTCTTC	CASSPSGTGGSEQFF
.	TRBV11-2	few	TRBJ1-5	TGTGCCAGCAGCTTAGATCCAGGGCCCAATCAGCCCCAGCATTTT	CASSLDPGPNQPQHF
TRBD2	TRBV2	.	TRBJ2-3	TGTGCCAGCAGTGAAACTAGCGGGGGGCTTAGCACAGATACGCAGTATTTT	CASSETSGGLSTDTQYF
TRBD2	TRBV5-6	.	TRBJ2-5	TGTGCCAGCAGCCGAGGGTGGACTAGCGGGAGGACGCAAGAGACCCAGTACTTC	CASSRGWTSGRTQETQYF
TRBD1	TRBV5-5	.	TRBJ2-7	TGTGCCAGCAGCTTGGCTGGGACAGGGGGCTGGTACGAGCAGTACTTC	CASSLAGTGGWYEQYF
.	TRBV7-2	.	TRBJ2-3	TGTGCCAGCAGCTTAGAGCGGGCCACAGATACGCAGTATTTT	CASSLERATDTQYF
.	TRBV5-5	few	TRBJ1-2	TGTGCCAGCAGCTTCGGGGGTCTAGCTAACTATGGCTACACCTTC	CASSFGGLANYGYTF
TRBD1	TRBV5-4	few	TRBJ1-4	TGTGCCAGCAGCTTGGTCCAGGGGGGAAGCGAAAAACTGTTTTTT	CASSLVQGGSEKLFF
.	TRBV12-3/TRBV12-4	.	TRBJ1-5	TGTGCCAGCAGTGGAGGGACCTATCAGCCCCAGCATTTT	CASSGGTYQPQHF
.	TRBV19	.	TRBJ1-2	TGTGCCAGTAGTATAGGAGGCCGGAGCCTTAACTATGGCTACACCTTC	CASSIGGRSLNYGYTF
.	TRBV29-1	.	TRBJ1-4	TGCAGCGTTGAGTCGAGGGACAAGAGGGAAAAACTGTTTTTT	CSVESRDKREKLFF
TRBD2	TRBV11-3	.	TRBJ2-1	TGTGCCAGCAGTCCCATAACGGGAGGGCCCGGTGAGCAGTTCTTC	CASSPITGGPGEQFF